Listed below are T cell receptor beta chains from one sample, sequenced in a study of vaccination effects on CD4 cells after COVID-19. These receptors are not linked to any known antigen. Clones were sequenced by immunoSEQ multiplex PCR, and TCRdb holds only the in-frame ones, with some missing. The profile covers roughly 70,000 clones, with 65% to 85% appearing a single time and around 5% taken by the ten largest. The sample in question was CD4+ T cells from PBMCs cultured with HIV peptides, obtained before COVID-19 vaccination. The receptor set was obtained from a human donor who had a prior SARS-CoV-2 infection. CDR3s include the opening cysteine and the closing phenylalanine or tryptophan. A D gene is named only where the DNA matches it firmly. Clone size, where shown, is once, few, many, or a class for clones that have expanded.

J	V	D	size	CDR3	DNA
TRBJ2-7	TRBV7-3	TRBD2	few	CASSPRLASLGEQYF	TGTGCCAGCAGCCCCAGACTAGCTTCTCTGGGCGAGCAGTACTTC
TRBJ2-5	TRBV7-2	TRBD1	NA	CASSSNRGRETQYF	TGTGCCAGCAGCTCCAACAGGGGGAGGGAGACCCAGTACTTC
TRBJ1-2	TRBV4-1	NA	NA	CASSLLPGPANYGYTF	TGCGCCAGCAGCCTACTTCCGGGACCGGCTAACTATGGCTACACCTTC
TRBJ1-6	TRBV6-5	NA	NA	CASRNGDSPLHF	TGTGCCAGCAGGAATGGGGATTCACCCCTCCACTTT
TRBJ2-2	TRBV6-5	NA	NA	CASSYSSGADTGELFF	TGTGCCAGCAGTTACTCGTCGGGGGCTGACACCGGGGAGCTGTTTTTT
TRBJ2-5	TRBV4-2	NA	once	CASSSRELQETQYF	TGTGCCAGCAGCAGTAGGGAACTCCAAGAGACCCAGTACTTC
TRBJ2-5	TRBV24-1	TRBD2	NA	CATSDFTAGDGETQYF	TGTGCCACCAGTGATTTCACCGCGGGAGACGGGGAGACCCAGTACTTC
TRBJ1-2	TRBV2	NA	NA	CASSQTGSYTF	TGTGCCAGCAGCCAGACTGGGAGCTACACCTTC
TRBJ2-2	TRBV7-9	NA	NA	CASSLAAGSPGELFF	TGTGCCAGCAGCTTAGCGGCAGGGAGTCCCGGGGAGCTGTTTTTT
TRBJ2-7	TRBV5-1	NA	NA	CASSFQTGWEQYF	TGCGCCAGCAGCTTCCAAACAGGGTGGGAGCAGTACTTC
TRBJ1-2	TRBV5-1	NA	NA	CASSLQGRGTNYGYTF	TGCGCCAGCAGCTTGCAGGGACGCGGGACTAACTATGGCTACACCTTC
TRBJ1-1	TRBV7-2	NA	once	CASSLGPMNTEAFF	TGTGCCAGCAGCTTGGGACCGATGAACACTGAAGCTTTCTTT
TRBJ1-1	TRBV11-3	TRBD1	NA	CASKKGQGWLGTEAFF	TGTGCCAGCAAAAAAGGACAGGGTTGGCTTGGGACTGAAGCTTTCTTT
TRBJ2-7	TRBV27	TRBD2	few	CASSSLRASGEVLEQYF	TGTGCCAGCAGCTCCCTCAGGGCTAGCGGGGAAGTCCTAGAGCAGTACTTC
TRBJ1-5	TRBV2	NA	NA	CASSDSGRHQPQHF	TGTGCCAGCAGTGATTCGGGGCGTCATCAGCCCCAGCATTTT
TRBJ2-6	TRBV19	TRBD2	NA	CASRNPPGLAGGNSGANVLTF	TGTGCCAGCCGGAACCCGCCGGGACTAGCGGGGGGAAACTCTGGGGCCAACGTCCTGACTTTC
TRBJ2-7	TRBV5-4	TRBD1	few	CASSPGTGPYEQYF	TGTGCCAGCAGCCCCGGGACAGGGCCCTACGAGCAGTACTTC